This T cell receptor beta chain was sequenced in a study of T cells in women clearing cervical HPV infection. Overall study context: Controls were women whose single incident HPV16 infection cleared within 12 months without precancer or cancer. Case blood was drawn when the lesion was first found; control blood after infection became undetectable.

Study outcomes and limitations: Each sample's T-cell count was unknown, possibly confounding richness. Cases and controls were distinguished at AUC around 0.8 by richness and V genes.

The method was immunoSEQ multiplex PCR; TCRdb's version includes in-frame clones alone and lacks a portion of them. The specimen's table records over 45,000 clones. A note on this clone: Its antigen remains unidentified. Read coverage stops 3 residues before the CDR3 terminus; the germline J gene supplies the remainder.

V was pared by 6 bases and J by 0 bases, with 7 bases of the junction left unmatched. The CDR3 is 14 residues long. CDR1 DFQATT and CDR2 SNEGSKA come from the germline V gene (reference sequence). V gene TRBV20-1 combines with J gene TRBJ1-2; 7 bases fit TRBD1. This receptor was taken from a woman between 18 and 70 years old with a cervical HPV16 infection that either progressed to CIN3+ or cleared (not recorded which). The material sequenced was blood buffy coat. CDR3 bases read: TGCAGTGCCAACTCCGGGACAGCTAACTATGGC. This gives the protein CSANSGTANYG. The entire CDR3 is CSANSGTANYGYTF.